This T cell receptor beta chain was found in a study of T cells after yellow fever vaccination. CDR1 MNHEY and CDR2 SVGEGT come from the germline V gene. J lost 3 bases, V lost 10 bases, and 12 bases had no gene match. The CDR3 contains 15 residues. TCRdb reprocessed the 5' RACE reads with MiXCR, giving one entry per CDR3 protein. In the table there are tens of thousands of distinct CDR3 sequences, approximately 7.5% of which are singletons. This clonotype has just a few counts. Antigen: not known. Study results and caveats: The secondary response was weaker but peaked faster, day 5 versus 15.

The sequence came from a man aged 25 to 40 who received the YFV17D yellow fever vaccine. The chain links TRBV6-2 or TRBV6-3 to TRBJ2-7, with 10 bases that match TRBD2. The sample was CD8+ T cells sorted from PBMCs, taken on the day of the yellow fever booster vaccination. This CDR3 reads CATAPLAGEGYEQYF. The CDR3 DNA follows: TGTGCCACCGCCCCCCTAGCGGGAGAGGGCTACGAGCAGTACTTC.